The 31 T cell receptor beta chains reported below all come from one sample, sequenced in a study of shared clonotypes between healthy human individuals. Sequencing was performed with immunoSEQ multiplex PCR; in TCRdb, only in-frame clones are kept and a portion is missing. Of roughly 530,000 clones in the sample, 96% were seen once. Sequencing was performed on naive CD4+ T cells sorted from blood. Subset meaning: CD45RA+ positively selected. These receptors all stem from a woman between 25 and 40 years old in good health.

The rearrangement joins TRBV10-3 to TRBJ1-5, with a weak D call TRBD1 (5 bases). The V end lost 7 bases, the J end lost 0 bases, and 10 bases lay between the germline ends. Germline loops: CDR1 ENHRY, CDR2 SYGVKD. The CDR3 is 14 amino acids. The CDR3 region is CAINRDGSNQPQHF. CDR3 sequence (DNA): TGTGCCATCAACCGGGACGGTAGCAATCAGCCCCAGCATTTT.

DNA of the CDR3: TGTGCCAGCAGCTCTACCGGGACAGGGATCCTCTATGGCTACACCTTC. Amino acids: CASSSTGTGILYGYTF. V is TRBV5-5 and J is TRBJ1-2; 9 positions agree with TRBD1. The CDR3 covers 16 residues. Germline V gene data show CDR1 as SGHKS and CDR2 as YYEKEE (reference sequence). V was clipped by 3 bases and J by 4 bases; unmatched bases: 10. Full variable domain (rest looked up from reference TRBV5-5 and TRBJ1-2): DAGVTQSPTHLIKTRGQQVTLRCSPISGHKSVSWYQQVLGQGPQFIFQYYEKEERGRGNFPDRFSARQFPNYSSELNVNALLLGDSALYLCASSSTGTGILYGYTFGSGTRLTVV.

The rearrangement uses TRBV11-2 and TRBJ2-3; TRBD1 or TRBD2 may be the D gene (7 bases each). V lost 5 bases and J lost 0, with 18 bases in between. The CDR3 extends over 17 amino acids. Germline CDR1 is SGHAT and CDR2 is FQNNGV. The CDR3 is CASSQGGTTLSTDTQYF. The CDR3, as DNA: TGTGCCAGCAGCCAGGGGGGGACTACCTTAAGCACAGATACGCAGTATTTT.

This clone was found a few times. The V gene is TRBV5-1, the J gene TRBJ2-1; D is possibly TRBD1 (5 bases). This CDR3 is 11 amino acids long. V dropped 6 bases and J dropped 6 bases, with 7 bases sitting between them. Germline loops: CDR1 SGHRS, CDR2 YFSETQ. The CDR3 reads CASIQGNEQFF. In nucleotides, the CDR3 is TGCGCCAGCATCCAGGGCAATGAGCAGTTCTTC.

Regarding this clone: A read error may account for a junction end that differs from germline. This CDR3 is CASSLSLIHQGTFSF. The CDR3 region has the DNA TGTGCCAGCAGTTTATCATTAATCCATCAGGGCACCTTCTCCTTT. V and J are TRBV27 and TRBJ1-1; the D gene is possibly TRBD1 (5 bases). This CDR3 has 15 amino acids. Germline V gene data show CDR1 as MNHEY and CDR2 as SMNVEV (reference sequence).

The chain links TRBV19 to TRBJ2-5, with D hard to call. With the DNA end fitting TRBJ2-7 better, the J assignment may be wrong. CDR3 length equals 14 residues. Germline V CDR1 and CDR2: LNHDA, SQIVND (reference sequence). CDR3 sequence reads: CASSISNGPYEQYF. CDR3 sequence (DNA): TGTGCCAGTAGTATTAGCAATGGTCCCTACGAGCAGTACTTC.

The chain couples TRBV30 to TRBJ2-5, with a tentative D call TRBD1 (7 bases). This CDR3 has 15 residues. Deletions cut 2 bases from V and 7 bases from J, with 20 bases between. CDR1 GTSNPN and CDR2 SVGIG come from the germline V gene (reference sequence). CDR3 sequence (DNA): TGTGCCTGGAGTTTCAGAGCGGGCCCAGGGGGGACCCAGTACTTC. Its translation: CAWSFRAGPGGTQYF.

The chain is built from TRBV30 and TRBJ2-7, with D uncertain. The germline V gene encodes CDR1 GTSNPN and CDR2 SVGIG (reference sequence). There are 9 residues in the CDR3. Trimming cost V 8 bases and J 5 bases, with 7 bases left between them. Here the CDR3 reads CAGRDEQYF. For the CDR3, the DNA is TGTGCCGGAAGGGACGAGCAGTACTTC.

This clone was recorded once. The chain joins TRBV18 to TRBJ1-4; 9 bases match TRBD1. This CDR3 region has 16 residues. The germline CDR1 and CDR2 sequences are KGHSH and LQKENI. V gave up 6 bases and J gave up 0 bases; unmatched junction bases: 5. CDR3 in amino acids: CASSPTGGTTNEKLFF. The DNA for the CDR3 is TGTGCCAGCTCTCCTACAGGGGGCACAACTAATGAAAAACTGTTTTTT. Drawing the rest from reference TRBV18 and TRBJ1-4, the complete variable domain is NAGVMQNPRHLVRRRGQEARLRCSPMKGHSHVYWYRQLPEEGLKFMVYLQKENIIDESGMPKERFSAEFPKEGPSILRIQQVVRGDSAAYFCASSPTGGTTNEKLFFGSGTQLSVL.

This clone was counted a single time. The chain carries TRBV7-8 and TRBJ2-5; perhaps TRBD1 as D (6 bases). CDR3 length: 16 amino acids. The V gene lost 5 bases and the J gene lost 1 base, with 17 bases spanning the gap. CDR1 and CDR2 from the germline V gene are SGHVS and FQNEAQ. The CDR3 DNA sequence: TGTGCCAGCAGCAGGACAGCCGCCGTAACCCAAGAGACCCAGTACTTC. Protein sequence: CASSRTAAVTQETQYF.

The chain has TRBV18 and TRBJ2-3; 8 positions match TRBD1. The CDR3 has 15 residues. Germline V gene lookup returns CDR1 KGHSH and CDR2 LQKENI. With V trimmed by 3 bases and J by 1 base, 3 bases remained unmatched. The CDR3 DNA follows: TGTGCCAGCTCACCCGGACAGGGACGCACAGATACGCAGTATTTT. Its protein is CASSPGQGRTDTQYF.

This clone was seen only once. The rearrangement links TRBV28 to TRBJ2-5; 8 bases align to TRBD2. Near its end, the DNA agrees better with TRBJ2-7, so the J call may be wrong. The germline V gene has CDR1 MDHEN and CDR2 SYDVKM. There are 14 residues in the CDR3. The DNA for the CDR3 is TGTGCCAGCAGTTCCCCGGGACTAGTCTACGAGCAGTACTTC. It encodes CASSSPGLVYEQYF.

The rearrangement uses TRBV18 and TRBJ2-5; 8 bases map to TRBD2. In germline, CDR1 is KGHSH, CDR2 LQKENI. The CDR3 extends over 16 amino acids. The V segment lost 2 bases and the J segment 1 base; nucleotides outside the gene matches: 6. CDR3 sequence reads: CASSPSPAGAQETQYF. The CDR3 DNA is TGTGCCAGCTCACCATCCCCAGCGGGAGCCCAAGAGACCCAGTACTTC.

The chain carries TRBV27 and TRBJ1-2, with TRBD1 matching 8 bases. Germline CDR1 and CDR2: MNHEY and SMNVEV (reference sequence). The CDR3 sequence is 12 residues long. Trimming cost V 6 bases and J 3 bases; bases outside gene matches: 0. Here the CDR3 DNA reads TGTGCCAGCAGGGGACAGGACTATGGCTACACCTTC. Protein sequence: CASRGQDYGYTF.

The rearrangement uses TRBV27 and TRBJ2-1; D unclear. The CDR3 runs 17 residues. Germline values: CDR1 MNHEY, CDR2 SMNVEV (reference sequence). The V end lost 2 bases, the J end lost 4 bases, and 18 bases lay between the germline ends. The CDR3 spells CASSLLPASRPYNEQFF. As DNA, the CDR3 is TGTGCCAGCAGTTTACTTCCAGCCTCCCGGCCGTACAATGAGCAGTTCTTC.

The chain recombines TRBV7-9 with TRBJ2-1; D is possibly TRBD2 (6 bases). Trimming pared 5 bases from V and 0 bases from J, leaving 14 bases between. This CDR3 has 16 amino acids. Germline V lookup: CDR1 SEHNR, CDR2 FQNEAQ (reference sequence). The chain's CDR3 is CASSTHSSASYNEQFF. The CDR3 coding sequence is TGTGCCAGCAGCACCCACTCTAGCGCCTCCTACAATGAGCAGTTCTTC.

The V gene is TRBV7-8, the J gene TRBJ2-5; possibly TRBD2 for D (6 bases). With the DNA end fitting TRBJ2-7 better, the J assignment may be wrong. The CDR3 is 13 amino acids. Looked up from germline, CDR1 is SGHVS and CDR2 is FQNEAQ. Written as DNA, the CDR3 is TGTGCCAGCAGGGCCCGAGCGGGCTACGAGCAGTACTTC. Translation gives CASRARAGYEQYF.

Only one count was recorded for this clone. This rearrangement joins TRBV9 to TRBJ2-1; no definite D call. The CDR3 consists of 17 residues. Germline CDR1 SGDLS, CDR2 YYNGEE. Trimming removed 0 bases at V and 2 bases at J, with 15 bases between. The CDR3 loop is CASSVELRTTPYNEQFF. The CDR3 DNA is TGTGCCAGCAGCGTAGAGTTGAGAACTACACCCTACAATGAGCAGTTCTTC.

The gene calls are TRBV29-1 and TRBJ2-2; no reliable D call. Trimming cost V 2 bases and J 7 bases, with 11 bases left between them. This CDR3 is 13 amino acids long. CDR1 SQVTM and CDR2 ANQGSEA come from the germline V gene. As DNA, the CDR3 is TGCAGCGTTGAACCCGACGAGAGCGGGGAGCTGTTTTTT. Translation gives CSVEPDESGELFF.

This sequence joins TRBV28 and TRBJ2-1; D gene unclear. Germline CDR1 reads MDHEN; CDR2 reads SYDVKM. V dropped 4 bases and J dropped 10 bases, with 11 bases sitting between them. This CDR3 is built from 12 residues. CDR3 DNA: TGTGCCAGCAGTTCCCGTTTCGGGGAGCAGTTCTTC. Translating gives CASSSRFGEQFF.

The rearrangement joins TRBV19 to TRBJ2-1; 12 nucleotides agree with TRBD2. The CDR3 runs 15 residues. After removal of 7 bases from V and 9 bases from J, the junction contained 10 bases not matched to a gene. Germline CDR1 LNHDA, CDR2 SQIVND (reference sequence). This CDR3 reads CASTRLAGVIFEQFF. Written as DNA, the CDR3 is TGTGCCAGTACCCGACTAGCGGGAGTAATTTTTGAGCAGTTCTTC.

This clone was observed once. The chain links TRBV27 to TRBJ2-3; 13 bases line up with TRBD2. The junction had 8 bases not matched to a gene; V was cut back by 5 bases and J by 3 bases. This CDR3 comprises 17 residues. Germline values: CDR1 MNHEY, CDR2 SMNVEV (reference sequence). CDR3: CASSGLAGVTGTDTQYF. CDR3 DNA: TGTGCCAGCAGTGGACTAGCGGGAGTAACTGGGACAGATACGCAGTATTTT.

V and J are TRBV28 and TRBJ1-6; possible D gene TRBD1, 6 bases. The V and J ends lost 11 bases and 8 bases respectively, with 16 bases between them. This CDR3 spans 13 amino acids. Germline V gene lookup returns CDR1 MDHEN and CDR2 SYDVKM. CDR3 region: CAYSNRADSPLHF. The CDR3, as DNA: TGTGCCTACTCGAACAGGGCTGATTCACCCCTCCACTTT.

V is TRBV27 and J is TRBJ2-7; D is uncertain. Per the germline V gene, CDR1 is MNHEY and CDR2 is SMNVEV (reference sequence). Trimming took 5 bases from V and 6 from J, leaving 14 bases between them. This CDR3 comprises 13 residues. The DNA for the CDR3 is TGTGCCAGCAGTCGCGAGGTGGTTGGCGAGCAGTACTTC. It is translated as CASSREVVGEQYF.

This chain's CDR3 is CASRLYQPQHF. The CDR3 DNA is TGTGCCAGCAGACTCTACCAGCCCCAGCATTTT. V is TRBV2 and J is TRBJ1-5; D call uncertain. Germline V gene data show CDR1 as SNHLY and CDR2 as FYNNEI. This CDR3 is 11 amino acids long. The ends were cut back, 6 bases at V and 7 bases at J, with 7 bases in the middle.

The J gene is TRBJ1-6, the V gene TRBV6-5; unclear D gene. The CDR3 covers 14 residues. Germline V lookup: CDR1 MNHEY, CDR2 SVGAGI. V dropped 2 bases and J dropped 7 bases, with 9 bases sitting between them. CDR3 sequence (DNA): TGTGCCAGCAGTTACGGGAGGAAGAATTCACCCCTCCACTTT. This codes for CASSYGRKNSPLHF.

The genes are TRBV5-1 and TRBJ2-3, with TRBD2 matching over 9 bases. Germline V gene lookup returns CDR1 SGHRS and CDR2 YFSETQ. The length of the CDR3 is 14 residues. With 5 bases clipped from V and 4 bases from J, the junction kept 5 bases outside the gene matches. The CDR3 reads CASRHLAGADTQYF. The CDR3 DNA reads TGCGCCAGCAGACACTTAGCGGGAGCAGATACGCAGTATTTT.

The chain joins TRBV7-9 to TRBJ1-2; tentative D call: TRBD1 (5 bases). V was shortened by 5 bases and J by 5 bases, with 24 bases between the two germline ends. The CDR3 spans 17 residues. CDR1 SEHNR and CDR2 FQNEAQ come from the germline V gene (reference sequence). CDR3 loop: CASSLLTAESSGYGYTF. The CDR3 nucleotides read TGTGCCAGCAGCCTACTGACAGCCGAATCTTCAGGTTATGGCTACACCTTC.

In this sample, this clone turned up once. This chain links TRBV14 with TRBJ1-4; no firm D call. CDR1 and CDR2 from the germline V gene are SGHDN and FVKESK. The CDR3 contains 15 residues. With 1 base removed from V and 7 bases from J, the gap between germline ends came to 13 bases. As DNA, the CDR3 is TGTGCCAGCAGCCAAGTACAAGGATATAGTGAAAAACTGTTTTTT. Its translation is CASSQVQGYSEKLFF.

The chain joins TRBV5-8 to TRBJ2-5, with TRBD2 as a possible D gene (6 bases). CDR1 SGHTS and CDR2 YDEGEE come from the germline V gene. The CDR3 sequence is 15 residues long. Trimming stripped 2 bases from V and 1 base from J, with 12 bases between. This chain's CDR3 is CASSFGRRLQETQYF. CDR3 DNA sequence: TGTGCCAGCAGCTTTGGGAGGAGACTCCAAGAGACCCAGTACTTC.

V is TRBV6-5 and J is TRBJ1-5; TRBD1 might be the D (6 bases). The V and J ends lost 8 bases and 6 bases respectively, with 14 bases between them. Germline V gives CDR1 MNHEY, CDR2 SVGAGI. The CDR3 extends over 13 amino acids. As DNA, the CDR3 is TGTGCCAGCCGTAGGGGGGCGTTTCAGCCCCAGCATTTT. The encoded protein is CASRRGAFQPQHF.